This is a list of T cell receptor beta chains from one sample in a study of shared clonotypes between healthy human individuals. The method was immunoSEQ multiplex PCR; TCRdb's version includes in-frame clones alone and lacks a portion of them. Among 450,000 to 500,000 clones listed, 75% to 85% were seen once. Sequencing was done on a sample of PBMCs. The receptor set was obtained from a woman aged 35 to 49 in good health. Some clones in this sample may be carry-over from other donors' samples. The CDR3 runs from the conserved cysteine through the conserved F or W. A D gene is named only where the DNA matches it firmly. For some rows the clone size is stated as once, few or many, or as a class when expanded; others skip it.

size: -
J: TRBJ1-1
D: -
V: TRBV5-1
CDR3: CASSTDPNTEAFF
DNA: TGCGCCAGCAGTACAGACCCGAACACTGAAGCTTTCTTT

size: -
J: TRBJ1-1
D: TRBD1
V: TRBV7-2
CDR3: CASIPGDRENTEAFF
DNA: TGTGCCAGCATCCCGGGTGACAGGGAGAACACTGAAGCTTTCTTT

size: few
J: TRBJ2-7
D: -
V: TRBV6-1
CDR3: CASGDVSYEQYF
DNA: TGTGCCAGCGGGGACGTATCCTACGAGCAGTACTTC

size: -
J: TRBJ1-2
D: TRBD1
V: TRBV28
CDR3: CASSLPSSQGSYGYTF
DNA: TGTGCCAGCAGTTTACCCTCTTCACAGGGGTCCTATGGCTACACCTTC

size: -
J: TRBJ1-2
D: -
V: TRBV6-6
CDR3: CASSNDRRHGYTF
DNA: TGTGCCAGCAGCAATGACAGACGACATGGCTACACCTTC

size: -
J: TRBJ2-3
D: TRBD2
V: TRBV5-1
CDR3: CASSLVVAGEDTQYF
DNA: TGCGCCAGCAGCTTGGTAGTAGCGGGAGAAGATACGCAGTATTTT

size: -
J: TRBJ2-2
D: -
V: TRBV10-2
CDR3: CASDGGGAGELFF
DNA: TGCGCCAGCGACGGGGGCGGCGCCGGGGAGCTGTTTTTT

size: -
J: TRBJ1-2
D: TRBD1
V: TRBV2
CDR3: CASSGGGPPLGYTF
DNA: TGTGCCAGCAGCGGAGGGGGCCCTCCTCTTGGCTACACCTTC

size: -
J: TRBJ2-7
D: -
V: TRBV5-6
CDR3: CASSLGQSYEQYF
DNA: TGTGCCAGCAGCTTGGGACAATCCTACGAGCAGTACTTC

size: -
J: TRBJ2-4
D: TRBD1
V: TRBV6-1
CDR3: CASSEGRGIAKNIQYF
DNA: TGTGCCAGCAGTGAAGGCAGGGGGATCGCCAAAAACATTCAGTACTTC

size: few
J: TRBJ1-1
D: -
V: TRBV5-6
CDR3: CASSSGTQNTEAFF
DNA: TGTGCCAGCAGCTCCGGGACTCAGAACACTGAAGCTTTCTTT

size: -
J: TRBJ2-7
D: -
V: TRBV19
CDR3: CASSIEGWRTAPYEQYF
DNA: TGTGCCAGTAGTATAGAGGGATGGAGGACAGCCCCCTACGAGCAGTACTTC

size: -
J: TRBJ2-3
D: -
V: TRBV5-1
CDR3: CASSLGITSTDTQYF
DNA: TGCGCCAGCAGCTTGGGTATAACCAGCACAGATACGCAGTATTTT

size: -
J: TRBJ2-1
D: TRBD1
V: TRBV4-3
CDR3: CASSQGGPGQGGNEQFF
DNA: TGCGCCAGCAGCCAAGGGGGCCCGGGACAGGGTGGAAATGAGCAGTTCTTC

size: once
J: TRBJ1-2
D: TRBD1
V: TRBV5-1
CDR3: CASSLGRGQSYGYTF
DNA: TGCGCCAGCAGCTTGGGCCGGGGACAGAGCTATGGCTACACCTTC

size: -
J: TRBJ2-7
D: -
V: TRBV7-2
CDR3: CASTLGGAGVPYEQYF
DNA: TGTGCCAGCACCCTGGGGGGGGCGGGAGTCCCCTACGAGCAGTACTTC

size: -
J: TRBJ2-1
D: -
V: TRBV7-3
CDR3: CASSLYRGLIYEQFF
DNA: TGTGCCAGCAGCTTATATCGAGGCCTCATCTATGAGCAGTTCTTC

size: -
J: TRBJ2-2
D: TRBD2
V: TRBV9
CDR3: CASSVVGAGHTGELFF
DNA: TGTGCCAGCAGCGTAGTCGGAGCGGGACACACCGGGGAGCTGTTTTTT

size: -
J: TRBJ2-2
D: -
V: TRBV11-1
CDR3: CASSFSPSAGELFF
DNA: TGTGCCAGCAGCTTCTCGCCCTCCGCCGGGGAGCTGTTTTTT

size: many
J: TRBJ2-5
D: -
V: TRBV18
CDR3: CASSPGNQETQYF
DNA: TGTGCCAGCTCACCGGGCAACCAAGAGACCCAGTACTTC

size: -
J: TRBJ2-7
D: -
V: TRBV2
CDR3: CASSEGSPPYEQYF
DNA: TGTGCCAGCAGTGAGGGGTCACCACCCTACGAGCAGTACTTC

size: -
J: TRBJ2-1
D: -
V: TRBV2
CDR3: CASSEALGGYGEQFF
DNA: TGTGCCAGCAGTGAAGCGCTTGGGGGGTATGGTGAGCAGTTCTTC

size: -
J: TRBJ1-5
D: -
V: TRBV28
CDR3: CASSPQNSNQPQHF
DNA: TGTGCCAGCAGTCCACAGAATAGCAATCAGCCCCAGCATTTT

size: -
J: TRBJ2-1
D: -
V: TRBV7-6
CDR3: CASSSRWYNEQFF
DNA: TGTGCCAGCAGCTCAAGGTGGTACAATGAGCAGTTCTTC

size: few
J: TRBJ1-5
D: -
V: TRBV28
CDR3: CASNQITDQPQHF
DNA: TGTGCCAGCAATCAAATCACGGATCAGCCCCAGCATTTT

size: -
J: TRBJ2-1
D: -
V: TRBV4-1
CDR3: CASSQATNNEQFF
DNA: TGCGCCAGCAGCCAAGCCACCAACAATGAGCAGTTCTTC

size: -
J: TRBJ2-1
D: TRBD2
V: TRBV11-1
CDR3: CASRGTSGRTSYNEQFF
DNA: TGTGCCAGCAGAGGGACTAGCGGGAGGACCTCCTACAATGAGCAGTTCTTC

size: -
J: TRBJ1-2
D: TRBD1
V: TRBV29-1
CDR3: CSVTGTGVGGYTF
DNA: TGCAGCGTTACCGGGACAGGGGTAGGAGGCTACACCTTC

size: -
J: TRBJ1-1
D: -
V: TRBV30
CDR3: CAWSALGGGSTEAFF
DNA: TGTGCCTGGAGTGCGCTAGGGGGGGGGAGCACTGAAGCTTTCTTT

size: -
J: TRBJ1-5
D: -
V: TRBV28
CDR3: CATSRQVGSQPQHF
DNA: TGTGCCACCTCGAGACAGGTTGGTAGTCAGCCCCAGCATTTT

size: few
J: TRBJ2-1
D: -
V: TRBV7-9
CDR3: CASRLTRRQESIGEQFF
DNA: TGTGCCAGCAGGTTAACTAGGCGACAGGAGAGTATTGGGGAGCAGTTCTTC

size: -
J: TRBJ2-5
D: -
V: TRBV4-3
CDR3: CASSQGPLQETQYF
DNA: TGCGCCAGCAGCCAAGGGCCGCTACAAGAGACCCAGTACTTC

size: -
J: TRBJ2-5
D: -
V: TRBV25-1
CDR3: CASSDPKGAGTNQYF
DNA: TGTGCCAGCAGTGACCCCAAAGGGGCAGGCACGAATCAGTACTTC

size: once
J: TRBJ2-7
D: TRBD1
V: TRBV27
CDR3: CASSFTGGQQYF
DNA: TGTGCCAGCAGTTTCACAGGGGGTCAGCAGTACTTC

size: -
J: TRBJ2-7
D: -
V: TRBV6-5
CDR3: CATQTGSLYEQYF
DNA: TGTGCCACCCAGACAGGATCTCTCTACGAGCAGTACTTC

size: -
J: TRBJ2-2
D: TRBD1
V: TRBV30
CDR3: CAWNRGIAGELFF
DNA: TGTGCCTGGAACAGGGGAATAGCCGGGGAGCTGTTTTTT

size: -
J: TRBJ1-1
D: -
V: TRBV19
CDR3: CASSPSGRGHTEAFF
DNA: TGTGCCAGTAGTCCGTCGGGACGGGGGCACACTGAAGCTTTCTTT

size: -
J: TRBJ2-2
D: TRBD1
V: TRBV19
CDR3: CASNPGQGVNTGELFF
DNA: TGTGCCAGTAATCCGGGACAGGGGGTGAACACCGGGGAGCTGTTTTTT

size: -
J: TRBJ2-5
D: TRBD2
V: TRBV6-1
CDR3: CASSEQGGETQYF
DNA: TGTGCCAGCAGTGAGCAGGGAGGGGAGACCCAGTACTTC

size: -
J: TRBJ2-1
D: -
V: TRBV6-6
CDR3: CASSRQFHEQFF
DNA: TGTGCCAGCAGTCGCCAGTTCCATGAGCAGTTCTTC

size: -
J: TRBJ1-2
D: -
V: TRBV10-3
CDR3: CAISEKGDNYGYTF
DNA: TGTGCCATCAGTGAGAAGGGGGATAACTATGGCTACACCTTC

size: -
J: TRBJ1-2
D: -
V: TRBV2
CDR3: CASRDHRANYGYTF
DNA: TGTGCCAGCAGAGACCACAGGGCCAACTATGGCTACACCTTC

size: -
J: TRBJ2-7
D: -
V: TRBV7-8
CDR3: CVSSFLRYSPYERYF
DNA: TGTGTCAGCAGTTTCCTCCGCTACTCACCCTACGAGCGGTACTTC

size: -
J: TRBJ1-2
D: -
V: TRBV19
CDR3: CASSIEGEYGYTF
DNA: TGTGCCAGTAGTATAGAAGGAGAATATGGCTACACCTTC

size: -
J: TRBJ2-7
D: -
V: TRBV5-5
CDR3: CASSLGPGIDEQYF
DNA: TGTGCCAGCAGCTTGGGACCGGGAATCGACGAGCAGTACTTC

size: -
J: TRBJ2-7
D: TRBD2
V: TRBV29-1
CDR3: CSVEDPRGGPYEQYF
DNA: TGCAGCGTTGAAGACCCCCGGGGGGGGCCCTACGAGCAGTACTTC

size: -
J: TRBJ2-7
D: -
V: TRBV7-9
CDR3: CASSLSGGAYEQYF
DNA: TGTGCCAGCAGCTTATCGGGTGGAGCCTACGAGCAGTACTTC

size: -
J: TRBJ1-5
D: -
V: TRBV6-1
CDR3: CASRRTSWSNQPQHF
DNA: TGTGCCAGCAGAAGGACGAGTTGGAGCAATCAGCCCCAGCATTTT